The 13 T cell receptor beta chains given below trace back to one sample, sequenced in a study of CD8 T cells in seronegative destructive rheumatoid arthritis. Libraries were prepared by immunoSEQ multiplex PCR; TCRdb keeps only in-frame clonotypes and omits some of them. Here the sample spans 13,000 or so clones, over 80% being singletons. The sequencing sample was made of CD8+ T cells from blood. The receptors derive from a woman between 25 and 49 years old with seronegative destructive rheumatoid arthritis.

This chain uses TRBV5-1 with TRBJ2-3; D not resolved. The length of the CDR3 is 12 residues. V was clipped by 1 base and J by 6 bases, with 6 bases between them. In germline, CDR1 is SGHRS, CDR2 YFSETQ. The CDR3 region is CASSLTRDTQYF. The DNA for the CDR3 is TGCGCCAGCAGCTTGACCCGGGATACGCAGTATTTT. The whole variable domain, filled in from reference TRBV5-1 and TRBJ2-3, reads KAGVTQTPRYLIKTRGQQVTLSCSPISGHRSVSWYQQTPGQGLQFLFEYFSETQRNKGNFPGRFSGRQFSNSRSEMNVSTLELGDSALYLCASSLTRDTQYFGPGTRLTVL.

The CDR3 region has the DNA TGTGCCAGCAGGTTGACAGGGGGCCTCTATGGCTACACCTTC. Amino acids: CASRLTGGLYGYTF. The chain joins TRBV5-4 to TRBJ1-2; 10 nucleotides agree with TRBD1. V lost 5 bases to trimming and J lost 4 bases; unmatched junction nucleotides: 5. Germline-derived CDR1 and CDR2 are SGHNT and YYREEE (reference sequence). This CDR3 spans 14 amino acids.

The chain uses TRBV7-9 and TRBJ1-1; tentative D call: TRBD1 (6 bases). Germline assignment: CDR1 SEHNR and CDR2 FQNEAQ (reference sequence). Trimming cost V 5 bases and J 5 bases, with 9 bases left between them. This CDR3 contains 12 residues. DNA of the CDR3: TGTGCCAGCAGCCCAGGGGTAACTGAAGCTTTCTTT. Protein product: CASSPGVTEAFF.

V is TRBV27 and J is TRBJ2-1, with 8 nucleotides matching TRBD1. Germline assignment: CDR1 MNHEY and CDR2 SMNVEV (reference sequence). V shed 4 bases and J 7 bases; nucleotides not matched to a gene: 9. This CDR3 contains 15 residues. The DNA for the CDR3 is TGTGCCAGCAGTTCATATAGGGACAGGTCGAATGAGCAGTTCTTC. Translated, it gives CASSSYRDRSNEQFF.

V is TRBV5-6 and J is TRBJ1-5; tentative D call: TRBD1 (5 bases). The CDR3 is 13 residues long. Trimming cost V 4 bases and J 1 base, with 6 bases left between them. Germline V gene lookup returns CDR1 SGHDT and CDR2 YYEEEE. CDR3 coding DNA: TGTGCCAGCAGCCGGGGGAGCAATCAGCCCCAGCATTTT. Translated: CASSRGSNQPQHF.

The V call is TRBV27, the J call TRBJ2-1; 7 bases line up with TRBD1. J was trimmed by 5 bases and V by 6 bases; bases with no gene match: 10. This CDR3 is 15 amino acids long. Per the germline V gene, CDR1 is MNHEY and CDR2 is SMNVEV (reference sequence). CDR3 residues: CASSQNRDSNNEQFF. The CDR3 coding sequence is TGTGCCAGCAGCCAAAACAGGGACAGTAACAATGAGCAGTTCTTC.

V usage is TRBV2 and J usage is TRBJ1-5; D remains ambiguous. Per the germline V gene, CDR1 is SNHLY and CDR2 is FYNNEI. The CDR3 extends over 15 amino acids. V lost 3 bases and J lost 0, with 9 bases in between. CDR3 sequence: CASSESPYSNQPQHF. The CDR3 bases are TGTGCCAGCAGTGAGTCGCCCTATAGCAATCAGCCCCAGCATTTT.

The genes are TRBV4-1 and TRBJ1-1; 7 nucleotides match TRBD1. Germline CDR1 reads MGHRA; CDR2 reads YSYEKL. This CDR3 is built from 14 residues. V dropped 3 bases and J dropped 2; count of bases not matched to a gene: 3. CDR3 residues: CASSQDRLNTEAFF. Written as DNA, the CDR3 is TGCGCCAGCAGCCAGGACAGGTTAAACACTGAAGCTTTCTTT.

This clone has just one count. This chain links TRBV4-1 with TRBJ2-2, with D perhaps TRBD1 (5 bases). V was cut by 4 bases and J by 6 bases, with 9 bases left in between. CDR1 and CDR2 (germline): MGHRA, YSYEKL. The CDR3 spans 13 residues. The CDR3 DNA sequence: TGCGCCAGCAGCCCGACAGTGGCCGGGGAGCTGTTTTTT. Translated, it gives CASSPTVAGELFF.

CDR3 bases: TGCGCCAGCAGCCAAGTTAACAGGGGGGAAGAGACCCAGTACTTC. Protein sequence: CASSQVNRGEETQYF. The chain recombines TRBV4-1 with TRBJ2-5; 8 nucleotides align to TRBD1. The CDR3 contains 15 residues. Trimming at V came to 1 base and at J to 3 bases, leaving 4 bases not matched to a gene. Germline V gives CDR1 MGHRA, CDR2 YSYEKL.

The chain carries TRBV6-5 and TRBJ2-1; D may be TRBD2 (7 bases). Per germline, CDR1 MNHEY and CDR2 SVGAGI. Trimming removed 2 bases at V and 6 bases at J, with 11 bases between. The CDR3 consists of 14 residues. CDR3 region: CASSYGGGGNEQFF. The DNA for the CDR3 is TGTGCCAGCAGTTACGGGGGCGGGGGCAATGAGCAGTTCTTC.

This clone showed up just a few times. CDR3 DNA: TGTGCCAGCAGCTTAGCGGCTCAGGGTACCTACGAGCAGTACTTC. Encoded protein: CASSLAAQGTYEQYF. This chain joins TRBV7-6 and TRBJ2-7; D is possibly TRBD1 (5 bases). Trimming stripped 0 bases from V and 2 bases from J, with 11 bases between. CDR1 and CDR2 (germline): SGHVS, FNYEAQ. The CDR3 extends over 15 amino acids.

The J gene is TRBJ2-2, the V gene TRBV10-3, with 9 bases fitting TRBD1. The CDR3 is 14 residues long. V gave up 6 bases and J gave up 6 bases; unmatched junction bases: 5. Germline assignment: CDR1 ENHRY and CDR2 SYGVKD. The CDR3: CAIRGQGMSGELFF. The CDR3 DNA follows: TGTGCCATCAGGGGACAGGGTATGTCCGGGGAGCTGTTTTTT.